The next 21 T cell receptor beta chains were all read from a single sample in a study of Graves' ophthalmopathy and Graves' hyperthyroidism. Amplification of the TCR beta CDR3 regions used RNA transcripts (as template). A first-round RT-PCR used HTBI primers, followed by a second-round multiplex PCR. MiXCR, run by TCRdb on the multiplex PCR reads, gives a single entry per CDR3 protein. The sample holds approximately 1.2 million distinct CDR3 sequences, 35% to 45% seen once. Sample: peripheral blood or thyroid tissue (not recorded which). These receptor sequences come from an adult man with Graves' hyperthyroidism.

This clonotype showed up just a few times. The chain joins TRBV5-6 to TRBJ1-5; D may be TRBD1 (5 bases). Germline CDR1 and CDR2: SGHDT and YYEEEE. V was shortened by 3 bases and J by 4 bases, with 17 bases between the two germline ends. CDR3 length equals 16 residues. As DNA, the CDR3 is TGTGCCAGCAGCTACCAAGGCAGGGAGCCAAATCAGCCCCAGCATTTT. The encoded protein is CASSYQGREPNQPQHF.

This clonotype was picked up many times. The DNA of the CDR3 is TGTGCCAGCCGCTCTAGCGTAGGCGGGGAGCTGTTTTTT. Residues: CASRSSVGGELFF. The chain has TRBV2 and TRBJ2-2; D is perhaps TRBD2 (6 bases). The CDR3 loop spans 13 amino acids. Germline V CDR1 and CDR2: SNHLY, FYNNEI. V dropped 8 bases and J dropped 7 bases, with 14 bases sitting between them.

This clonotype was picked up a small number of times. The V and J genes are TRBV25-1 and TRBJ1-1; D is possibly TRBD1 (6 bases). The CDR3 runs 15 residues. The V gene's germline CDR1 is MGHDK and CDR2 SYGVNS. V lost 1 base and J 4 bases, leaving 13 bases between the germline ends. CDR3 bases: TGTGCCAGCAGTGAATTTGGGGGCTCGAGCACTGAAGCTTTCTTT. It is translated as CASSEFGGSSTEAFF.

This clonotype showed up just a few times. This chain links TRBV29-1 with TRBJ2-6; the D is unclear. The CDR3 has 14 residues. Trimming took off 8 bases at V and 0 bases at J, with 11 bases between the two ends. CDR1 and CDR2 (germline): SQVTM, ANQGSEA. The CDR3, as DNA: TGCAGCCGATCGGACGGCTCTGGGGCCAACGTCCTGACTTTC. Amino acid sequence: CSRSDGSGANVLTF.

The chain employs TRBV20-1 and TRBJ1-1; no definite D call. The CDR3 is made up of 13 amino acids. Per the germline V gene, CDR1 is DFQATT and CDR2 is SNEGSKA (reference sequence). V was clipped by 0 bases and J by 6 bases, with 11 bases between them. CDR3 in amino acids: CSARDKGGPEAFF. CDR3 nucleotide sequence: TGCAGTGCTAGAGATAAGGGAGGTCCTGAAGCTTTCTTT.

The chain carries TRBV10-3 and TRBJ1-2; the match to TRBD1 covers 7 bases. The CDR3 length is 15 residues. V lost 10 bases, J lost 3 bases, and 14 bases stayed unmatched. The germline V gene encodes CDR1 ENHRY and CDR2 SYGVKD. CDR3 DNA sequence: TGTGCCAGCAGGCCCAAAAAGACAGGGTACTATGGCTACACCTTC. Its protein product is CASRPKKTGYYGYTF.

In regard to this clonotype: One end of the junction fails to match germline, which may point to a read error. The chain couples TRBV29-1 to TRBJ1-1, with D maybe TRBD1 (6 bases). The germline gives CDR1 SQVTM, CDR2 ANQGSEA. This CDR3 has 15 residues. CDR3 nucleotides: TGCAGCTTTCACGATGGACTCCGGAGGGACACCGAAGCTTTCTTT. This translates into CSFHDGLRRDTEAFF.

In this sample, this clonotype turned up a few times. CDR3: CSARDGRGGSYEQYF. CDR3 sequence (DNA): TGCAGTGCTAGAGACGGCAGGGGGGGCTCCTACGAGCAGTACTTC. V usage is TRBV20-1 and J usage is TRBJ2-7; TRBD1 or TRBD2 may be the D gene (7 bases each). The germline V and J ends were trimmed by 0 bases and 0 bases, with 12 bases remaining between them. The CDR3 runs 15 residues. CDR1 is DFQATT, CDR2 SNEGSKA, per germline (reference sequence).

This clonotype was counted a single time. This sequence joins TRBV5-5 and TRBJ1-1; D gene ambiguous. The CDR3 is 16 residues long. Between the trimmed V and J ends, which lost 2 bases and 1 base, there was a span of 15 bases. Per the germline V gene, CDR1 is SGHKS and CDR2 is YYEKEE (reference sequence). This CDR3 is CASSLTKHHRNTEAFF. The CDR3 bases are TGTGCCAGCAGCTTAACTAAGCACCACCGGAACACTGAAGCTTTCTTT.

In its sample, this clonotype was seen a few times. This chain joins TRBV10-3 and TRBJ2-7, with D perhaps assigned TRBD1 or TRBD2 (6 bases each). Germline V gene lookup returns CDR1 ENHRY and CDR2 SYGVKD. This CDR3 is built from 15 residues. Trimming stripped 10 bases from V and 3 bases from J, with 22 bases between. The CDR3 region has the DNA TGTGCCAGCAGCGACGAGGGGGGCCTCGACTACGAGCAGTACTTC. Translation gives CASSDEGGLDYEQYF.

This clonotype appeared many times. DNA for the CDR3: TGCAGTGCTAAAGCGGGGATTGGGGAGCAGTACTTC. Amino acid sequence: CSAKAGIGEQYF. The V gene is TRBV20-1, the J gene TRBJ2-7, with TRBD2 identical over 7 bases. The CDR3 totals 12 residues. V dropped 4 bases and J dropped 7; count of bases not matched to a gene: 7. The germline CDR1 and CDR2 sequences are DFQATT and SNEGSKA (reference sequence).

A few counts support this clonotype. The rearrangement links TRBV5-1 to TRBJ1-2, with D unclear. The CDR3 covers 13 residues. V was cut by 0 bases and J by 0 bases, with 3 bases left in between. Per germline, CDR1 SGHRS and CDR2 YFSETQ. The CDR3 loop is CASSLATNYGYTF. CDR3 coding DNA: TGCGCCAGCAGCTTGGCTACTAACTATGGCTACACCTTC.

Note on this clonotype: This may be a read error: a much more frequent sequence differs by one nucleotide. The chain recombines TRBV10-3 with TRBJ2-5; possible D gene TRBD2, 5 bases. The CDR3 sequence is 16 residues long. V lost 5 bases and J lost 3, with 19 bases in between. Germline values: CDR1 ENHRY, CDR2 SYGVKD. The CDR3, as DNA: TGTGCCATCAGTTACCCCCAAGGGCGGGCGAAAGAGACCCAGTACTTC. Encoded protein: CAISYPQGRAKETQYF.

Concerning this clonotype itself: One junction end disagrees with the germline gene, perhaps due to a read error. V is TRBV10-2 and J is TRBJ1-2; D gene unclear. CDR3 length: 11 amino acids. Germline CDR1 and CDR2: WSHSY and SAAADI. CDR3 loop: CATESLSGYTF. The CDR3 DNA reads TGTGCCACCGAAAGTCTGAGTGGCTACACCTTC.

The chain employs TRBV7-2 and TRBJ2-2, with D tentatively TRBD2 (5 bases). Germline V lookup: CDR1 SGHTA, CDR2 FQGNSA. This CDR3 comprises 15 residues. Trimming cost V 11 bases and J 3 bases, with 19 bases left between them. This chain's CDR3 is CASRLPGLYTGELFF. The CDR3 bases are TGTGCCTCACGGCTACCAGGACTCTACACCGGGGAGCTGTTTTTT.

The chain links TRBV19 to TRBJ2-2; D perhaps matches TRBD2 (5 bases). Germline loops: CDR1 LNHDA, CDR2 SQIVND (reference sequence). Trimming took off 7 bases at V and 7 bases at J, with 13 bases between the two ends. CDR3 size: 13 residues. The CDR3 is CASITGSGGELFF. CDR3 nucleotide sequence: TGTGCCAGTATCACGGGATCCGGCGGGGAGCTGTTTTTT.

The chain combines TRBV2 with TRBJ2-3; unclear D gene. V shed 7 bases and J shed 1 base, with 9 bases lying between them. The CDR3 covers 13 residues. Germline V lookup: CDR1 SNHLY, CDR2 FYNNEI. The CDR3 loop is CASKEKGTDTQYF. CDR3 nucleotides: TGTGCCAGCAAGGAAAAGGGCACAGATACGCAGTATTTT.

This clonotype has ten or more counts. The chain joins TRBV7-2 to TRBJ2-7; D possibly corresponds to TRBD2 (7 bases). Germline lookup yields CDR1 SGHTA and CDR2 FQGNSA. V was trimmed by 5 bases and J by 2 bases, leaving 13 bases between them. The CDR3 is 14 residues long. This CDR3 reads CASSALGGAYEQYF. CDR3 in DNA: TGTGCCAGCAGCGCCCTAGGGGGGGCCTACGAGCAGTACTTC.

This clonotype appeared many times. This sequence joins TRBV4-1 and TRBJ1-1; D gene uncertain. There are 16 residues in the CDR3. CDR1 and CDR2 (germline): MGHRA, YSYEKL. Deletions cut 1 base from V and 0 bases from J, with 12 bases between. The CDR3 loop reads CASSQVVWAMNTEAFF. DNA of the CDR3: TGCGCCAGCAGCCAAGTCGTTTGGGCGATGAACACTGAAGCTTTCTTT.

This clonotype was detected many times. V gene TRBV7-9 combines with J gene TRBJ1-4; D remains unclear. The CDR3 loop spans 15 amino acids. Trimming cost V 0 bases and J 8 bases, with 13 bases left between them. CDR1 and CDR2 from the germline V gene are SEHNR and FQNEAQ (reference sequence). Written as DNA, the CDR3 is TGTGCCAGCAGCTTAGCTGAAGGAGGCCGGGAAAAACTGTTTTTT. Its translation: CASSLAEGGREKLFF.

This clonotype was detected a few times. The gene calls are TRBV20-1 and TRBJ2-5; 8 nucleotides agree with TRBD1. The CDR3 consists of 14 residues. Germline-derived CDR1 and CDR2 are DFQATT and SNEGSKA (reference sequence). V trimming: 6 bases; J trimming: 4 bases; junction bases outside the gene matches: 10. This chain's CDR3 is CSARTGSAAETQYF. Written as DNA, the CDR3 is TGCAGTGCGCGGACAGGGTCGGCGGCAGAGACCCAGTACTTC.